This T cell receptor (beta chain) emerged from a study of blood T cell repertoires in COVID-19. Study details: Spain, Italy and the United States supplied samples that represented acute and convalescent COVID-19. From T cells, B-cell-depleted T cells, or PBMCs came the material, which was cDNA or gDNA.

As originally analysed: Amplification of reference gene primers was used by the study to estimate nucleated cell counts. Only in-frame clones appear in the TCRdb table, and some are missing; sequencing was by immunoSEQ multiplex PCR. V and J calls and clone size follow that table, whereas D and trimming were derived from the DNA. Among almost 350,000 clones listed, about nine tenths were seen once. The Seattle site enrolled patients during active infection and followed them longitudinally. Trimming cost V 0 bases and J 6 bases, with 7 bases left between them. The V gene's germline CDR1 is SGDLS and CDR2 YYNGEE. The CDR3 length is 13 residues.

The TCR sequence derives from a woman aged 55-75 years with COVID-19, enrolled during active disease. V gene TRBV9 combines with J gene TRBJ1-5; no firm D call. Sequenced input: peripheral blood. CDR3 sequence: CASSVEEGQPQHF. CDR3 nucleotide sequence: TGTGCCAGCAGCGTAGAGGAGGGTCAGCCCCAGCATTTT.